These 7 T cell receptor beta chains originate from one sample sequenced in a study of lymphopenia after photon versus proton radiotherapy. Clones were sequenced by immunoSEQ multiplex PCR, and TCRdb holds only the in-frame ones, with some missing. Among 150,000 to 200,000 clones listed, roughly nine tenths were seen once. The source material was peripheral blood, sampled from a patient treated with photon-based radiotherapy. These receptors were obtained from a man between 45 and 60 years old with gastric cancer.

The chain carries TRBV7-2 and TRBJ2-7, with a weak D call TRBD2 (6 bases). Germline V CDR1 and CDR2: SGHTA, FQGNSA. The V end was cut by 4 bases, the J end by 2 bases, with 15 bases between. The CDR3 contains 15 residues. This CDR3 reads CASSSGGAGTYEQYF. For the CDR3, the DNA is TGTGCCAGCAGCTCGGGCGGCGCGGGGACCTACGAGCAGTACTTC.

This clone appeared a few times. V usage is TRBV11-3 and J usage is TRBJ2-7; 7 bases agree with TRBD1. Germline assignment: CDR1 SGHNT and CDR2 YENEEA. The CDR3 consists of 15 residues. The V and J ends lost 1 base and 7 bases, in that order; junction bases with no gene match: 10. The CDR3 is CASSLGGQASGEQYF. The CDR3 DNA reads TGTGCCAGCAGCTTAGGAGGACAGGCCTCCGGGGAGCAGTACTTC.

In this sample, this clone turned up once. The chain links TRBV11-3 to TRBJ2-1; 11 positions match TRBD2. From germline, CDR1 is SGHNT and CDR2 YENEEA. This CDR3 comprises 15 residues. Germline trimming cut 4 bases from V and 7 bases from J; bases unmatched to any gene: 6. The CDR3 sequence: CASSSRLAGHNEQFF. The CDR3 nucleotides read TGTGCCAGCAGCTCCCGACTAGCGGGACATAATGAGCAGTTCTTC. The entire variable domain, with the rest obtained from reference TRBV11-3 and TRBJ2-1, is as follows: EAGVVQSPRYKIIEKKQPVAFWCNPISGHNTLYWYLQNLGQGPELLIRYENEEAVDDSQLPKDRFSAERLKGVDSTLKIQPAELGDSAVYLCASSSRLAGHNEQFFGPGTRLTVL.

V gene TRBV2 combines with J gene TRBJ2-5; D is unresolved. Per germline, CDR1 SNHLY and CDR2 FYNNEI. The CDR3 contains 13 residues. V was trimmed by 7 bases and J by 5 bases, leaving 14 bases between them. CDR3 bases: TGTGCCAGCACTTCCAGGTTGGTGGAGACCCAGTACTTC. Protein: CASTSRLVETQYF.

The chain couples TRBV7-9 to TRBJ2-7, with TRBD1 matching over 8 bases. Germline CDR1 reads SEHNR; CDR2 reads FQNEAQ (reference sequence). V trimming: 0 bases; J trimming: 0 bases; junction bases outside the gene matches: 1. The CDR3 sequence is 15 residues long. The CDR3 loop is CASSLAQGVSYEQYF. The CDR3 bases are TGTGCCAGCAGCTTAGCACAGGGGGTCTCCTACGAGCAGTACTTC. The complete variable domain, with remaining parts taken from reference TRBV7-9 and TRBJ2-7, reads DTGVSQNPRHKITKRGQNVTFRCDPISEHNRLYWYRQTLGQGPEFLTYFQNEAQLEKSRLLSDRFSAERPKGSFSTLEIQRTEQGDSAMYLCASSLAQGVSYEQYFGPGTRLTVT.

V is TRBV28 and J is TRBJ2-2; D possibly corresponds to TRBD1 (6 bases). V was clipped by 5 bases and J by 3 bases, with 10 bases between them. The germline CDR1 and CDR2 sequences are MDHEN and SYDVKM. The CDR3 contains 14 residues. CDR3 amino acids: CASSTTGYTGELFF. In DNA form, the CDR3 reads TGTGCCAGCAGTACGACAGGATACACCGGGGAGCTGTTTTTT.

This clone has a single count. The chain links TRBV15 to TRBJ2-5; TRBD2 matches at 9 bases. CDR1 LNHNV and CDR2 YYDKDF come from the germline V gene (reference sequence). The CDR3 totals 17 residues. V lost 0 bases, J lost 5 bases, and 10 bases stayed unmatched. In nucleotides, the CDR3 is TGTGCCACCAGCAGAGAACGGGCTAGCGGGACGGGGGAGACCCAGTACTTC. This gives the protein CATSRERASGTGETQYF.